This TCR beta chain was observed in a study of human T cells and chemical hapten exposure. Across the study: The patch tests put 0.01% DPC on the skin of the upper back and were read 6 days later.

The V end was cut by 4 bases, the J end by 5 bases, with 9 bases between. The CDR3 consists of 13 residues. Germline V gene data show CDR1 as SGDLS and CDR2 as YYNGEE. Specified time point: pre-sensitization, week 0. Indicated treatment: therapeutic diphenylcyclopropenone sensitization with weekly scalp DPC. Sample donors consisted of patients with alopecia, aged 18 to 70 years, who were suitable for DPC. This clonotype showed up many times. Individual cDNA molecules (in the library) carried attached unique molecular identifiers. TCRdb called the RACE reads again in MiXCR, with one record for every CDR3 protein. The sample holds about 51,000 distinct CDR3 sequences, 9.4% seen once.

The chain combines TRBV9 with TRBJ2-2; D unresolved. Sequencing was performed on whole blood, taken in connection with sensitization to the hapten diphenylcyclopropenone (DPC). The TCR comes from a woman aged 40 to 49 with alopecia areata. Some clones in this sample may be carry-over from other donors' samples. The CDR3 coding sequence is TGTGCCAGCAGCCCTTCCGTTACCGGGGAGCTGTTTTTT. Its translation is CASSPSVTGELFF. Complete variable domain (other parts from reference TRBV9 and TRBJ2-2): DSGVTQTPKHLITATGQRVTLRCSPRSGDLSVYWYQQSLDQGLQFLIQYYNGEERAKGNILERFSAQQFPDLHSELNLSSLELGDSALYFCASSPSVTGELFFGEGSRLTVL.